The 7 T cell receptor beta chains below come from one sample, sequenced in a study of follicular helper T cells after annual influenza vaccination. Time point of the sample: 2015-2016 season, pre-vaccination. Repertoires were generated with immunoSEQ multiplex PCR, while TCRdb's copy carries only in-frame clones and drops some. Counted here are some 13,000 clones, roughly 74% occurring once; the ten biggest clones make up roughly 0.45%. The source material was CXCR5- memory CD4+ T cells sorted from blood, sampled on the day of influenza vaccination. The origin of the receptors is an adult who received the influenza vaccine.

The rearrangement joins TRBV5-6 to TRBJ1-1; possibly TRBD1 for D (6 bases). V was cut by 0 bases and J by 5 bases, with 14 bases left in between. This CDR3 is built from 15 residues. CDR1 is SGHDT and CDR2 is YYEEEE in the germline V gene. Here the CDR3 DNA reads TGTGCCAGCAGCTTGGCCAGGGGAGGAAGTACTGAAGCTTTCTTT. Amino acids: CASSLARGGSTEAFF.

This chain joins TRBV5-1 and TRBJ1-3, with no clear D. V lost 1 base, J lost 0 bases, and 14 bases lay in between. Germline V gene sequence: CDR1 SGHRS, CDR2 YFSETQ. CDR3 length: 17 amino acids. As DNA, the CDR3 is TGCGCCAGCAGCTTGAAGTTGGCCGGGAGCTCTGGAAACACCATATATTTT. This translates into CASSLKLAGSSGNTIYF.

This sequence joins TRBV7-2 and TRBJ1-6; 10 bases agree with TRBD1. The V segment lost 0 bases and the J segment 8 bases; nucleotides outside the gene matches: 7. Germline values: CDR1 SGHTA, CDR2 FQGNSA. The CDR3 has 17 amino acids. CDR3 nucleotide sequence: TGTGCCAGCAGCTTAGCCGCCGGGACAGGGGCGTATTCACCCCTCCACTTT. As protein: CASSLAAGTGAYSPLHF.

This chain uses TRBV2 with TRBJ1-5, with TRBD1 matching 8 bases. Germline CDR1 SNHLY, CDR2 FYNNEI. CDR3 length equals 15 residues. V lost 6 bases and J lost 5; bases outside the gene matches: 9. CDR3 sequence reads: CASRPIGQGDQPQHF. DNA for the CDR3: TGTGCCAGCAGGCCCATAGGACAGGGAGATCAGCCCCAGCATTTT.

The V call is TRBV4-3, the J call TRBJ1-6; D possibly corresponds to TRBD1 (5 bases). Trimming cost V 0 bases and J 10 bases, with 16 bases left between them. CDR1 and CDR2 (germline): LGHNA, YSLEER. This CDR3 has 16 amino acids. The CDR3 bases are TGCGCCAGCAGCCAAGAGAGGGGCAGGGAGGGCTCACCCCTCCACTTT. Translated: CASSQERGREGSPLHF.

The CDR3 here is CASSQDRRKRGGTGELFF. CDR3 nucleotides: TGCGCCAGCAGCCAAGATAGGCGGAAGCGGGGGGGCACCGGGGAGCTGTTTTTT. The rearrangement links TRBV4-1 to TRBJ2-2; TRBD2 matches 10 bases. The CDR3 has 18 residues. V trimming: 0 bases; J trimming: 4 bases; junction bases outside the gene matches: 8. Germline CDR1 and CDR2: MGHRA and YSYEKL.

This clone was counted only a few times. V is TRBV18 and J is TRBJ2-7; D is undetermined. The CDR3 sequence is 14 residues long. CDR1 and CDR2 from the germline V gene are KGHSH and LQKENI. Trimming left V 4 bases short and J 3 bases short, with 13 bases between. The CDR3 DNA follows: TGTGCCAGCTCACGTGAGGCAGACCGCTACGAGCAGTACTTC. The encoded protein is CASSREADRYEQYF.